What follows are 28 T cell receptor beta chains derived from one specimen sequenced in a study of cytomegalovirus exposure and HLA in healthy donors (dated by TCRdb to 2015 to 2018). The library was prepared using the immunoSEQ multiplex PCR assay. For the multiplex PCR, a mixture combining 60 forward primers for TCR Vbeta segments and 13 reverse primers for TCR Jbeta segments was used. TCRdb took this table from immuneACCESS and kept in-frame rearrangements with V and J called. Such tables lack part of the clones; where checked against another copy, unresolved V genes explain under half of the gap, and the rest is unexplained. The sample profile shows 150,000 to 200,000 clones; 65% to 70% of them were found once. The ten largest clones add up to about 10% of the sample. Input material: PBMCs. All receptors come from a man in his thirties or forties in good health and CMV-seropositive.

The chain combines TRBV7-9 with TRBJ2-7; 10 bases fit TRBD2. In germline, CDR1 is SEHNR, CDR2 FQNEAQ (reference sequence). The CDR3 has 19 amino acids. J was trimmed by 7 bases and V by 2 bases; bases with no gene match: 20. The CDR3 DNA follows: TGTGCCAGCAGCTTATCGGGAATAGCGGGAGGCCCCCGCCTTATGGAGCAGTACTTC. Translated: CASSLSGIAGGPRLMEQYF.

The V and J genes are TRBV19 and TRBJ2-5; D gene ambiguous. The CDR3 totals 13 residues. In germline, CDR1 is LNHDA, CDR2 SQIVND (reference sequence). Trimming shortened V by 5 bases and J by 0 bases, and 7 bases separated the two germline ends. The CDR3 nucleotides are TGTGCCAGTAGTCCACTGGACCAAGAGACCCAGTACTTC. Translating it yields CASSPLDQETQYF.

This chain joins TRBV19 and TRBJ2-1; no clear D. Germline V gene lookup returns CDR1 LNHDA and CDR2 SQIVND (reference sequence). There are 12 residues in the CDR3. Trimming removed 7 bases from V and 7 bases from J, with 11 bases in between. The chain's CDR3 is CASTVDRNEQFF. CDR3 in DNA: TGTGCCAGTACCGTTGATCGGAATGAGCAGTTCTTC.

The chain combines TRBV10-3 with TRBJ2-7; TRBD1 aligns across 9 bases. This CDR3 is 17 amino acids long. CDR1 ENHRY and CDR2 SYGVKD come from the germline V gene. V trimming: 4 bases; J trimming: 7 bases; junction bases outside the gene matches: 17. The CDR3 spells CAISVVQGQGLTWEQYF. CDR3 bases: TGTGCCATCAGTGTAGTCCAGGGACAGGGCCTCACCTGGGAGCAGTACTTC.

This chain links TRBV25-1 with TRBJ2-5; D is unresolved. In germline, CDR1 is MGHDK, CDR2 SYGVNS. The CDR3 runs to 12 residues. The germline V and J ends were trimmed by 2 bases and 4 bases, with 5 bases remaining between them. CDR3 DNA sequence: TGTGCCAGCAGTGAAAATAGAGAGACCCAGTACTTC. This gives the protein CASSENRETQYF.

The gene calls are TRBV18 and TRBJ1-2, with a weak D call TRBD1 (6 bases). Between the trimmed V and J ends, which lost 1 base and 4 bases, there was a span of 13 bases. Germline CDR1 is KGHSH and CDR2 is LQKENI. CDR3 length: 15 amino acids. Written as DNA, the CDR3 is TGTGCCAGCTCACCACTACGGACAGAGAGCTATGGCTACACCTTC. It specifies CASSPLRTESYGYTF.

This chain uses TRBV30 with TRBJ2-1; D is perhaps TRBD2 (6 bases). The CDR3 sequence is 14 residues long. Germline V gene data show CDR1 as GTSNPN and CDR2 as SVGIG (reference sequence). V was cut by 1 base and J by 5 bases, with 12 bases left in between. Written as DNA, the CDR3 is TGTGCCTGGAGTGGGGTAGCGGCTAACAATGAGCAGTTCTTC. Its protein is CAWSGVAANNEQFF. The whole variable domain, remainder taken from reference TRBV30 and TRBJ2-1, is SQTIHQWPATLVQPVGSPLSLECTVEGTSNPNLYWYRQAAGRGLQLLFYSVGIGQISSEVPQNLSASRPQDRQFILSSKKLLLSDSGFYLCAWSGVAANNEQFFGPGTRLTVL.

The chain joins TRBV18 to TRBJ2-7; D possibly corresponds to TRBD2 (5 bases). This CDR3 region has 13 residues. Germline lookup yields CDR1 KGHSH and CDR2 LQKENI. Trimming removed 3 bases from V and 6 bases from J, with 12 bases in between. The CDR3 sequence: CASSPTDGGEQYF. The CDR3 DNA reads TGTGCCAGCTCACCTACAGATGGAGGCGAGCAGTACTTC.

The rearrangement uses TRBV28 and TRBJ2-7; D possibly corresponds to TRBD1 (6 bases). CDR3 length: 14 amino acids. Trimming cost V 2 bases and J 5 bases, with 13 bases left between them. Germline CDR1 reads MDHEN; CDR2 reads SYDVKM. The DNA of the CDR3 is TGTGCCAGCAGTTTAACCCACAGGGTAGACGAGCAGTACTTC. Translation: CASSLTHRVDEQYF.

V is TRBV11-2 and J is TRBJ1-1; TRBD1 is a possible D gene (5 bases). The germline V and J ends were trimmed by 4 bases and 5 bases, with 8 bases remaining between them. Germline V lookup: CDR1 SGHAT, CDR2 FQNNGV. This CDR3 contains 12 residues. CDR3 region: CASSWGGTEAFF. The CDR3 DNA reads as TGTGCCAGCAGCTGGGGGGGGACTGAAGCTTTCTTT.

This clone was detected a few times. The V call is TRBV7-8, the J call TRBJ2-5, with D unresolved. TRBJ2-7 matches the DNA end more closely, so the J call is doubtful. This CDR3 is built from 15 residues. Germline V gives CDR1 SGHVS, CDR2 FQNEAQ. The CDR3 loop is CASSFPGPGDYEQYF. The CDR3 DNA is TGTGCCAGCAGCTTCCCGGGCCCTGGAGACTACGAGCAGTACTTC.

The CDR3 loop is CASSQDRIGTSGRNTQYF. CDR3 DNA sequence: TGTGCCAGCAGCCAAGATCGTATTGGCACTAGCGGGAGGAATACGCAGTATTTT. This chain links TRBV4-2 with TRBJ2-3, with TRBD2 identical over 12 bases. Unmatched junction bases numbered 11, after V lost 0 bases and J lost 7 bases. CDR1 is LGHNA, CDR2 YNFKEQ, per germline. This CDR3 is 18 amino acids long.

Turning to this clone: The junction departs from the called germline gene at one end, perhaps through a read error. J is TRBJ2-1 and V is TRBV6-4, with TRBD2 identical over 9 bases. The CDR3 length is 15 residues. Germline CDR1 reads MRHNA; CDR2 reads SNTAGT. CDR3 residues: CACSDSDRTSDEQFF. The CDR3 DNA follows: TGTGCCTGCAGTGACTCGGACAGGACTAGCGATGAGCAGTTCTTC.

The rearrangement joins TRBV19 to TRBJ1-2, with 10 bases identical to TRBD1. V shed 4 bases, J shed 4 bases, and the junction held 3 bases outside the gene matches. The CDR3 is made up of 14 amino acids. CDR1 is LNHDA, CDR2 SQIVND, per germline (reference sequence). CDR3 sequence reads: CASSRQGATYGYTF. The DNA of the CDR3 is TGTGCCAGTAGTAGACAGGGGGCAACCTATGGCTACACCTTC.

The CDR3 here is CASSRPLAGGPRETQYF. The CDR3 DNA reads as TGTGCCAGCAGCCGCCCACTAGCGGGAGGGCCGAGAGAGACCCAGTACTTC. The chain uses TRBV28 and TRBJ2-5, with 13 bases matching TRBD2. Germline V gives CDR1 MDHEN, CDR2 SYDVKM. The CDR3 runs 17 residues. V was pared by 6 bases and J by 4 bases, with 11 bases of the junction left unmatched.

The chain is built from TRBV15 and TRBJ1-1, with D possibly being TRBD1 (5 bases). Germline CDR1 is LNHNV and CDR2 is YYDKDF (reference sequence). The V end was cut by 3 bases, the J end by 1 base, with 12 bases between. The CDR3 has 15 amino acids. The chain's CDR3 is CATSSRQSTNTEAFF. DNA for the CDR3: TGTGCCACCAGCAGTAGACAGTCGACGAACACTGAAGCTTTCTTT. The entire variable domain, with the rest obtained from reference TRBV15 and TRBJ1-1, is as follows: DAMVIQNPRYQVTQFGKPVTLSCSQTLNHNVMYWYQQKSSQAPKLLFHYYDKDFNNEADTPDNFQSRRPNTSFCFLDIRSPGLGDTAMYLCATSSRQSTNTEAFFGQGTRLTVV.

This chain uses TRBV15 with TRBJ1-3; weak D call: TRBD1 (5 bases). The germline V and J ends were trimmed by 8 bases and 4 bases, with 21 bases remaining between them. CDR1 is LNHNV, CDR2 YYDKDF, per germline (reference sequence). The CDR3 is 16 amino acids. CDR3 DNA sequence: TGTGCCACCTCATATCTCCGGGGGGGATCCGGAAACACCATATATTTT. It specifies CATSYLRGGSGNTIYF.

The CDR3 bases are TGTGCTAGTGGTTTGACACCGAGCCACGGGGGGGACTCTGGGGCCAACGTCCTGACTTTC. Protein: CASGLTPSHGGDSGANVLTF. This rearrangement joins TRBV12-5 to TRBJ2-6; TRBD2 aligns across 8 bases. The CDR3 contains 20 residues. Germline V lookup: CDR1 LGHNT, CDR2 FRNRAP. The trim removed 2 bases at V and 0 bases at J, leaving 12 bases unmatched.

As DNA, the CDR3 is TGTGCCAGCAGCAGAGCCGTTTCCTACGAGCAGTACTTC. It translates to CASSRAVSYEQYF. The gene calls are TRBV7-9 and TRBJ2-7; D uncertain. This CDR3 is 13 amino acids long. Per the germline V gene, CDR1 is SEHNR and CDR2 is FQNEAQ (reference sequence). Trimming took 5 bases from V and 1 from J, leaving 9 bases between them.

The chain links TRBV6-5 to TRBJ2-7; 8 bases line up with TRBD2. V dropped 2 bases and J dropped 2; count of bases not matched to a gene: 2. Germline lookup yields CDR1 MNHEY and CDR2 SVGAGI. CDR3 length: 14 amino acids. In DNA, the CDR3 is TGTGCCAGCAGTTACCGGCGGGAGGCCTACGAGCAGTACTTC. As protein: CASSYRREAYEQYF.

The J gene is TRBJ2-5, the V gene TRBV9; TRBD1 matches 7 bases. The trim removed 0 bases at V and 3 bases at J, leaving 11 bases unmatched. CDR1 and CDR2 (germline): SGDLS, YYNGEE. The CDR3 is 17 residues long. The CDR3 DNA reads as TGTGCCAGCAGCGTAGGAATAGTTGAGGGGGCGGAAGAGACCCAGTACTTC. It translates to CASSVGIVEGAEETQYF.

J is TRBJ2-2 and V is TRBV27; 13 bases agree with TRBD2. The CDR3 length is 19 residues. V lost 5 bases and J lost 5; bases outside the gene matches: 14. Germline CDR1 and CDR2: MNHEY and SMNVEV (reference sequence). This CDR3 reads CASSPQGTSGTEATGELFF. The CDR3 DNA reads TGTGCCAGCAGTCCCCAAGGGACTAGCGGGACCGAAGCAACCGGGGAGCTGTTTTTT.

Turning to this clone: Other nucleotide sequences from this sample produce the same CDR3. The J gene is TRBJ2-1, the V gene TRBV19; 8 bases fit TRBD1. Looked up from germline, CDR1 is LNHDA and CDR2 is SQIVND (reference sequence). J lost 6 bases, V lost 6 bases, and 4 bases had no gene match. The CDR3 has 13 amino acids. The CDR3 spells CASSIQGGNEQFF. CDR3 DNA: TGTGCCAGTAGCATACAGGGGGGCAATGAGCAGTTCTTC.

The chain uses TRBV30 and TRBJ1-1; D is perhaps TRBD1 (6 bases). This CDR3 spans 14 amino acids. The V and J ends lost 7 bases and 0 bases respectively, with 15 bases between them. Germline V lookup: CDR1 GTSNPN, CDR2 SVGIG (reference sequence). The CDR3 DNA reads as TGTGCCTCCGGGACAAATAACATGAACACTGAAGCTTTCTTT. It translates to CASGTNNMNTEAFF.

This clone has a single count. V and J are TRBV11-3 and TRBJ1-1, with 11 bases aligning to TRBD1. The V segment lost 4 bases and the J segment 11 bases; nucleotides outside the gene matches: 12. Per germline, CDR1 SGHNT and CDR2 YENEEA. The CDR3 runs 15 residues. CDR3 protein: CASSYRDRGAFAAFF. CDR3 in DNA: TGTGCCAGCAGCTACCGGGACAGGGGGGCTTTTGCGGCTTTCTTT.

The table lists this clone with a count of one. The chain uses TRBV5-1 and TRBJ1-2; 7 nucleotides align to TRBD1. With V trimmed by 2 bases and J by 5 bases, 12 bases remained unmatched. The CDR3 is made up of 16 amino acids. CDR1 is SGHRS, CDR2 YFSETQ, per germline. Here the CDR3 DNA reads TGCGCCAGCAGCTTTGACCGGGACAGAGCCCGGTATGGCTACACCTTC. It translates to CASSFDRDRARYGYTF.

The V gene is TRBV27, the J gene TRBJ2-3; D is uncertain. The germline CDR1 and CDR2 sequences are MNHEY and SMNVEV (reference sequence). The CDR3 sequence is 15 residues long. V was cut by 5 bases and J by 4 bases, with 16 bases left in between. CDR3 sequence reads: CASSLLTPRADTQYF. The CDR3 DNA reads TGTGCCAGCAGTCTCCTGACTCCTCGGGCAGATACGCAGTATTTT.

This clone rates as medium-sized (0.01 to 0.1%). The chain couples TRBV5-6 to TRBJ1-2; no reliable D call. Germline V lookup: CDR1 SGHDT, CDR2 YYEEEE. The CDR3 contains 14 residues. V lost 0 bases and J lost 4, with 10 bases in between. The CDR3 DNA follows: TGTGCCAGCAGCTTGGGGGTGGCGGTCTATGGCTACACCTTC. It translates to CASSLGVAVYGYTF.